This T cell receptor (beta chain) was recovered during a study of blood T cell repertoires in COVID-19. TCRdb's table, derived via immunoSEQ multiplex PCR, lists solely in-frame clones and lacks some. The data show under 200,000 clones, about 82% seen once. Per germline, CDR1 KGHSH and CDR2 LQKENI. The CDR3 covers 14 residues. With 6 bases removed from V and 4 bases from J, the gap between germline ends came to 16 bases. Sequences were obtained from peripheral blood. J is TRBJ2-7 and V is TRBV18, with a possible D match to TRBD2 (6 bases). This clonotype was sampled from a man between 65 and 85 years old with active or convalescent COVID-19. The CDR3 protein is CASSALGGRYEQYF. DNA for the CDR3: TGTGCCAGCTCTGCGTTGGGGGGTCGGTACGAGCAGTACTTC.